The 6 T cell receptor beta chains below were found in one sample sequenced in a study of blood T cell repertoires in COVID-19. Clones were sequenced by immunoSEQ multiplex PCR, and TCRdb holds only the in-frame ones, with some missing. The data hold some 86,000 clones, with roughly 84% observed a single time. The sequenced material came from peripheral blood. Receptors originate from a woman older than 75 with active or convalescent COVID-19.

The chain combines TRBV5-1 with TRBJ2-5; the D gene is possibly TRBD1 (5 bases). Trimming took off 2 bases at V and 2 bases at J, with 10 bases between the two ends. Germline V gene sequence: CDR1 SGHRS, CDR2 YFSETQ. The CDR3 length is 14 residues. The CDR3 loop is CASSLTGGQETQYF. In DNA form, the CDR3 reads TGCGCCAGCAGCTTAACAGGCGGACAAGAGACCCAGTACTTC.

The chain carries TRBV6-6 and TRBJ1-1; 7 bases line up with TRBD1. CDR1 MNHNY and CDR2 SVGAGI come from the germline V gene (reference sequence). This CDR3 spans 13 amino acids. V lost 5 bases, J lost 2 bases, and 2 bases stayed unmatched. In DNA form, the CDR3 reads TGTGCCAGCAGTCGACAGGGAAACACTGAAGCTTTCTTT. This gives the protein CASSRQGNTEAFF.

This clone was recorded once. V and J are TRBV27 and TRBJ2-7; 9 bases are shared with TRBD2. With 6 bases clipped from V and 4 bases from J, the junction kept 4 bases outside the gene matches. This CDR3 has 13 amino acids. Germline V CDR1 and CDR2: MNHEY, SMNVEV (reference sequence). This chain's CDR3 is CASRRGGQYEQYF. The CDR3 bases are TGTGCCAGCAGGCGGGGGGGGCAATACGAGCAGTACTTC.

The V call is TRBV7-6, the J call TRBJ2-5; the match to TRBD1 covers 7 bases. The CDR3 extends over 16 amino acids. The V gene's germline CDR1 is SGHVS and CDR2 FNYEAQ. V gave up 2 bases and J gave up 0 bases; unmatched junction bases: 6. Here the CDR3 reads CASSLTGALYQETQYF. The CDR3 DNA reads TGTGCCAGCAGCTTAACAGGGGCCCTGTACCAAGAGACCCAGTACTTC. The full variable domain, rest sourced from reference TRBV7-6 and TRBJ2-5, is GAGVSQSPRYKVTKRGQDVALRCDPISGHVSLYWYRQALGQGPEFLTYFNYEAQQDKSGLPNDRFSAERPEGSISTLTIQRTEQRDSAMYRCASSLTGALYQETQYFGPGTRLLVL.

This chain connects TRBV15 to TRBJ1-5, with D hard to call. V was cut by 0 bases and J by 6 bases, with 12 bases left in between. From germline, CDR1 is LNHNV and CDR2 YYDKDF (reference sequence). This CDR3 spans 15 amino acids. The CDR3, as DNA: TGTGCCACCAGCAGAGATCGGGTGGGTAGTCAGCCCCAGCATTTT. Protein sequence: CATSRDRVGSQPQHF.

Only one count was recorded for this clone. The V gene is TRBV11-3, the J gene TRBJ2-5; D is uncertain. CDR1 is SGHNT, CDR2 YENEEA, per germline. V was shortened by 1 base and J by 0 bases, with 6 bases between the two germline ends. CDR3 length: 14 amino acids. The CDR3 DNA reads as TGTGCCAGCAGCTTAGGTCTCTACCAAGAGACCCAGTACTTC. Protein product: CASSLGLYQETQYF.